This T cell receptor (beta chain) was obtained from a study of CD8+CD57+ T cells in acquired aplastic anemia. Study observations and caveats: The study found no significant CD8+ Simpson's diversity difference between patients and controls.

This clonotype has only one observation. Antigen specificity is unknown. The template used for profiling TCR beta VDJ and CDR3 was genomic DNA. Each CDR3 protein is one row after TCRdb ran MiXCR on the reads. This table holds 150,000 or so distinct CDR3 sequences, approximately 44% found once. The CDR3 contains 13 residues. Trimming pared 0 bases from V and 8 bases from J, leaving 5 bases between. Germline V gene sequence: CDR1 LGHNA, CDR2 YSLEER. Patients sequenced had flow cytometry evidence of CD8+CD57+ cell expansion. Every one of the patients had aplastic anemia (severe, acquired). This rearrangement joins TRBV4-3 to TRBJ1-6, with D unresolved. The source is a human donor with aplastic anemia. Sequencing input: sorted CD4+, CD8+, or CD8+CD57+ T cells (not recorded which) from PBMCs. For the CDR3, the DNA is TGCGCCAGCAGCCAAGATAAGGATTCACCCCTCCACTTT. It is translated as CASSQDKDSPLHF.